This T cell receptor beta chain originates from a study of blood T cell repertoires in COVID-19. Study as a whole: The study drew acute and convalescent COVID-19 samples from the United States, Italy and Spain. From T cells, B-cell-depleted T cells, or PBMCs came the material, which was cDNA or gDNA.

Per the study methods: Cell counts per sample came from amplifying reference gene primers. This table comes from immunoSEQ multiplex PCR, and its TCRdb copy is limited to in-frame clones, with some not included. The V and J calls and the clone size are those of that table, but D and trimming were determined from the DNA. The sample has around 150,000 clones, 86% seen once. The CDR3 sequence is 13 residues long. V was pared by 5 bases and J by 3 bases, with 11 bases between. CDR1 and CDR2 from the germline V gene are LNHDA and SQIVND (reference sequence). This chain uses TRBV19 with TRBJ2-7, with a possible D match to TRBD1 (6 bases). The sample consisted of peripheral blood. This receptor was taken from a man aged 65 to 79 with acute or convalescent COVID-19. CDR3 nucleotides: TGTGCCAGTAGTCGCCGGGACAACTACGAGCAGTACTTC. Encoded protein: CASSRRDNYEQYF.